This TCR beta chain was retrieved from a study of CD8 T cells in ankylosing spondylitis. Germline-derived CDR1 and CDR2 are LGHDT and YNNKEL (reference sequence). The CDR3 is made up of 14 amino acids. The V and J ends lost 0 bases and 3 bases respectively, with 6 bases between them. This clonotype has a handful of counts. What it recognizes is unknown. TCRdb re-called the 5' RACE reads with MiXCR, one entry per CDR3 protein. The table records around 440,000 distinct CDR3 sequences, roughly a sixth of them present only once. Overall study findings and caveats: Blood of patients with ankylosing spondylitis appeared to be characterized by a TCR beta motif of eight highly homologous variants.

The sequencing input was blood, either unsorted or a sorted T cell fraction (not recorded which). This chain connects TRBV3-1 to TRBJ1-5; D unclear. This sequence was found in a male donor with ankylosing spondylitis. This CDR3 is CASSQDRLNQPQHF. DNA of the CDR3: TGTGCCAGCAGCCAAGATCGACTCAATCAGCCCCAGCATTTT.